Below, 25 T cell receptor beta chains from the same sample are listed, as sequenced in a study of Graves' ophthalmopathy and Graves' hyperthyroidism. RNA transcripts provided the template for amplifying TCR beta CDR3 regions. Amplification began with first-round RT-PCR using HTBI primers, then second-round multiplex PCR was performed. TCRdb processed the multiplex PCR reads anew with MiXCR; each CDR3 protein has one entry. The data hold approximately 330,000 distinct CDR3 sequences, with around a sixth observed a single time. Sequenced: peripheral blood. The source of these receptors is an adult man with Graves' ophthalmopathy.

This clonotype was counted many times. The chain recombines TRBV18 with TRBJ1-1; 7 bases agree with TRBD1. J was trimmed by 0 bases and V by 3 bases; bases with no gene match: 7. The CDR3 length is 16 residues. Germline V CDR1 and CDR2: KGHSH, LQKENI. The CDR3 spells CASSPYIQGMNTEAFF. The CDR3 nucleotides read TGTGCCAGCTCACCCTACATACAGGGGATGAACACTGAAGCTTTCTTT. Looking up the rest from reference TRBV18 and TRBJ1-1 gives the full variable domain: NAGVMQNPRHLVRRRGQEARLRCSPMKGHSHVYWYRQLPEEGLKFMVYLQKENIIDESGMPKERFSAEFPKEGPSILRIQQVVRGDSAAYFCASSPYIQGMNTEAFFGQGTRLTVV.

V and J are TRBV27 and TRBJ1-1; perhaps TRBD1 as D (5 bases). The CDR3 spans 11 residues. CDR1 MNHEY and CDR2 SMNVEV come from the germline V gene (reference sequence). V shed 11 bases and J shed 6 bases, with 13 bases lying between them. The CDR3 nucleotides are TGTGCCTGGAGTGAGGGGTCTGAAGCTTTCTTT. Protein product: CAWSEGSEAFF.

The chain has TRBV30 and TRBJ2-7; TRBD1 matches 9 bases. In germline, CDR1 is GTSNPN, CDR2 SVGIG (reference sequence). After removal of 2 bases from V and 9 bases from J, the junction contained 11 bases not matched to a gene. This CDR3 has 14 residues. The CDR3 reads CAWSTQTGGRGQYF. The CDR3 DNA sequence: TGTGCCTGGAGTACCCAGACAGGGGGACGGGGGCAGTACTTC.

This clonotype was seen repeatedly, ten times or more. The rearrangement links TRBV7-9 to TRBJ2-7, with 10 bases aligning to TRBD2. This CDR3 has 16 amino acids. CDR1 is SEHNR and CDR2 is FQNEAQ in the germline V gene (reference sequence). Trimming took 3 bases from V and 4 from J; bases not matched to a gene: 9. The CDR3: CASSFLASGRQYEQYF. CDR3 bases: TGTGCCAGCAGCTTTCTGGCTAGCGGGAGACAGTACGAGCAGTACTTC. Using reference TRBV7-9 and TRBJ2-7 for the parts outside the CDR3, the full variable domain is DTGVSQNPRHKITKRGQNVTFRCDPISEHNRLYWYRQTLGQGPEFLTYFQNEAQLEKSRLLSDRFSAERPKGSFSTLEIQRTEQGDSAMYLCASSFLASGRQYEQYFGPGTRLTVT.

This clonotype was seen at least ten times. The chain recombines TRBV5-1 with TRBJ1-1, with 11 bases that match TRBD1. The V segment lost 7 bases and the J segment 6 bases; nucleotides outside the gene matches: 11. Germline V gives CDR1 SGHRS, CDR2 YFSETQ. The CDR3 is 15 amino acids. This chain's CDR3 is CASGIKGQGVSEAFF. In nucleotides, the CDR3 is TGCGCCAGCGGAATCAAGGGACAGGGGGTCTCTGAAGCTTTCTTT. The complete variable domain, with remaining parts taken from reference TRBV5-1 and TRBJ1-1, reads KAGVTQTPRYLIKTRGQQVTLSCSPISGHRSVSWYQQTPGQGLQFLFEYFSETQRNKGNFPGRFSGRQFSNSRSEMNVSTLELGDSALYLCASGIKGQGVSEAFFGQGTRLTVV.

In this sample, this clonotype turned up many times. V gene TRBV3-1 combines with J gene TRBJ2-2; D is perhaps TRBD1 or TRBD2 (5 bases each). Trimming took 1 base from V and 6 from J, leaving 15 bases between them. Germline V CDR1 and CDR2: LGHDT, YNNKEL (reference sequence). There are 16 residues in the CDR3. CDR3 region: CASSQVPGPRPGELFF. As DNA, the CDR3 is TGTGCCAGCAGCCAAGTTCCGGGGCCACGACCCGGGGAGCTGTTTTTT. The full variable domain, rest sourced from reference TRBV3-1 and TRBJ2-2, is DTAVSQTPKYLVTQMGNDKSIKCEQNLGHDTMYWYKQDSKKFLKIMFSYNNKELIINETVPNRFSPKSPDKAHLNLHINSLELGDSAVYFCASSQVPGPRPGELFFGEGSRLTVL.

In its sample, this clonotype was seen many times. The chain combines TRBV19 with TRBJ1-5; D is unclear. This CDR3 is 13 amino acids long. The V end lost 7 bases, the J end lost 6 bases, and 13 bases lay between the germline ends. In germline, CDR1 is LNHDA, CDR2 SQIVND (reference sequence). For the CDR3, the DNA is TGTGCCAGTACCCATGGGGTTGGTCAGCCCCAGCATTTT. Encoded protein: CASTHGVGQPQHF. Based on the CDR3 plus reference TRBV19 and TRBJ1-5, the full variable domain is DGGITQSPKYLFRKEGQNVTLSCEQNLNHDAMYWYRQDPGQGLRLIYYSQIVNDFQKGDIAEGYSVSREKKESFPLTVTSAQKNPTAFYLCASTHGVGQPQHFGDGTRLSIL.

This clonotype was recorded many times. The gene calls are TRBV11-2 and TRBJ1-5, with 7 bases fitting TRBD1. Germline V CDR1 and CDR2: SGHAT, FQNNGV. J gave up 5 bases and V 0 bases, and 4 bases lay outside the gene matches. The CDR3 runs 15 residues. The CDR3 nucleotides are TGTGCCAGCAGCTTAGATGGGGACAGTCATCAGCCCCAGCATTTT. Protein product: CASSLDGDSHQPQHF. The full variable domain, with the rest looked up from reference TRBV11-2 and TRBJ1-5, is EAGVAQSPRYKIIEKRQSVAFWCNPISGHATLYWYQQILGQGPKLLIQFQNNGVVDDSQLPKDRFSAERLKGVDSTLKIQPAKLEDSAVYLCASSLDGDSHQPQHFGDGTRLSIL.

The chain couples TRBV5-1 to TRBJ2-5, with 9 bases aligning to TRBD1. Germline V gene lookup returns CDR1 SGHRS and CDR2 YFSETQ. The CDR3 totals 15 residues. The trim removed 3 bases at V and 2 bases at J, leaving 5 bases unmatched. The CDR3 DNA is TGCGCCAGCAGCTCACTACAGGGGGCGCAAGAGACCCAGTACTTC. It translates to CASSSLQGAQETQYF.

The table lists this clonotype with many counts. V usage is TRBV20-1 and J usage is TRBJ2-5; no reliable D call. The V end was cut by 5 bases, the J end by 0 bases, with 7 bases between. Per the germline V gene, CDR1 is DFQATT and CDR2 is SNEGSKA (reference sequence). The CDR3 runs to 12 residues. CDR3 coding DNA: TGCAGTGCTGGCTACAACCAAGAGACCCAGTACTTC. Protein product: CSAGYNQETQYF.

This sequence joins TRBV4-3 and TRBJ2-4; D is ambiguous. Germline CDR1 LGHNA, CDR2 YSLEER. Trimming took 1 base from V and 0 from J, leaving 4 bases between them. This CDR3 contains 14 residues. In DNA form, the CDR3 reads TGCGCCAGCAGCCAAGGTCTAGCCAAAAACATTCAGTACTTC. This codes for CASSQGLAKNIQYF.

This clonotype came up many times. In nucleotides, the CDR3 is TGTGCCACCGAAGGCAGGGGCTCTCATGGAGAGACCCAGTACTTC. It yields the protein CATEGRGSHGETQYF. This chain links TRBV6-5 with TRBJ2-5, with TRBD1 as a possible D gene (6 bases). CDR3 length: 15 residues. V was trimmed by 10 bases and J by 4 bases, leaving 22 bases between them. Germline values: CDR1 MNHEY, CDR2 SVGAGI.

This clonotype appeared many times. J is TRBJ1-2 and V is TRBV12-5, with TRBD1 as a possible D gene (6 bases). Trimming left V 1 base short and J 2 bases short, with 11 bases between. Germline values: CDR1 LGHNT, CDR2 FRNRAP. This CDR3 comprises 15 residues. Written as DNA, the CDR3 is TGTGCTAGTGGTTTGGCGCAGGGGATCAACTATGGCTACACCTTC. Translation gives CASGLAQGINYGYTF.

The chain combines TRBV6-1 with TRBJ1-6, with D possibly TRBD1 on 5 matching bases. Germline CDR1 reads MNHNS; CDR2 reads SASEGT. The CDR3 extends over 12 amino acids. CDR3 in DNA: TGTGTCTCCGGGACCTCGAAAGTATCCCTCCACTTT. It encodes CVSGTSKVSLHF.

The gene calls are TRBV20-1 and TRBJ2-5; D call uncertain. The CDR3 is 13 residues long. Germline assignment: CDR1 DFQATT and CDR2 SNEGSKA (reference sequence). Trimming left V 8 bases short and J 4 bases short, with 17 bases between. The CDR3 here is CSSSPPGPETQYF. The DNA of the CDR3 is TGCAGTTCGTCCCCCCCCGGCCCAGAGACCCAGTACTTC.

In its sample, this clonotype was seen many times. CDR3 in DNA: TGCGCCAGCAGCTTGGAGGCGGGGGCCTACGAGCAGTACTTC. Its protein product is CASSLEAGAYEQYF. The rearrangement joins TRBV5-1 to TRBJ2-7; 7 positions match TRBD2. The germline CDR1 and CDR2 sequences are SGHRS and YFSETQ. The junction had 2 bases not matched to a gene; V was cut back by 0 bases and J by 2 bases. CDR3 length: 14 amino acids.

This clonotype was detected ten times or more. This chain links TRBV29-1 with TRBJ2-5; TRBD2 might be the D (6 bases). Germline V gene data show CDR1 as SQVTM and CDR2 as ANQGSEA. V was pared by 6 bases and J by 8 bases, with 16 bases between. CDR3 size: 12 residues. The DNA of the CDR3 is TGCAGCGTGGGGCGGGGAGACGAAACCCAGTACTTC. Translating gives CSVGRGDETQYF.

The sample holds many counts of this clonotype. J is TRBJ2-7 and V is TRBV7-2, with 10 bases identical to TRBD2. The CDR3 loop spans 15 amino acids. Germline CDR1 reads SGHTA; CDR2 reads FQGNSA. Trimming removed 5 bases from V and 3 bases from J; junction bases left unmatched: 7. This chain's CDR3 is CASSLIAGGLYEQYF. The CDR3 nucleotides read TGTGCCAGCAGCCTCATAGCGGGGGGCCTCTACGAGCAGTACTTC.

The chain carries TRBV7-2 and TRBJ2-5; TRBD2 agrees at 7 bases. The CDR3 totals 15 residues. Trimming cost V 5 bases and J 4 bases; bases outside gene matches: 10. Germline CDR1 SGHTA, CDR2 FQGNSA. CDR3 coding DNA: TGTGCCAGCAGCCCCCGGGCCGGGAGGTCAGAGACCCAGTACTTC. This gives the protein CASSPRAGRSETQYF.

This clonotype was counted many times. The V and J genes are TRBV12-3 or TRBV12-4 and TRBJ1-2; D not certain. Trimming took 3 bases from V and 4 from J, leaving 9 bases between them. The CDR3 totals 13 residues. CDR3 nucleotide sequence: TGTGCCAGCAGTTTCAGGAGCTCCTATGGCTACACCTTC. It encodes CASSFRSSYGYTF.

Here the CDR3 DNA reads TGTGCCAGCAGCCACCTAGCGGGGGAGCAGTACTTC. As protein: CASSHLAGEQYF. This chain uses TRBV7-8 with TRBJ2-7; 9 bases line up with TRBD2. This CDR3 is built from 12 residues. Germline CDR1 and CDR2: SGHVS and FQNEAQ. Unmatched junction bases numbered 3, after V lost 5 bases and J lost 7 bases.

This clonotype was recorded at least ten times. CDR3 protein: CASSLGPGLGTEAFF. The DNA for the CDR3 is TGTGCCAGCAGCCTGGGTCCCGGGTTGGGCACTGAAGCTTTCTTT. This chain joins TRBV11-2 and TRBJ1-1; D call uncertain. The CDR3 covers 15 residues. Per germline, CDR1 SGHAT and CDR2 FQNNGV. V lost 5 bases to trimming and J lost 4 bases, with 17 bases between them. The complete variable domain, with remaining parts taken from reference TRBV11-2 and TRBJ1-1, reads EAGVAQSPRYKIIEKRQSVAFWCNPISGHATLYWYQQILGQGPKLLIQFQNNGVVDDSQLPKDRFSAERLKGVDSTLKIQPAKLEDSAVYLCASSLGPGLGTEAFFGQGTRLTVV.

This clonotype was observed many times. The chain is built from TRBV11-1 and TRBJ1-3; 8 bases are a match to TRBD1. CDR3 size: 19 residues. Trimming removed 1 base from V and 2 bases from J; junction bases left unmatched: 13. CDR1 and CDR2 from the germline V gene are SGHAT and FQDESV (reference sequence). Written as DNA, the CDR3 is TGTGCCAGCAGCTTAGGTCCTACAGGGGGGAATAAACCTGGAAACACCATATATTTT. Its protein is CASSLGPTGGNKPGNTIYF. The complete variable domain, with remaining parts taken from reference TRBV11-1 and TRBJ1-3, reads EAEVAQSPRYKITEKSQAVAFWCDPISGHATLYWYRQILGQGPELLVQFQDESVVDDSQLPKDRFSAERLKGVDSTLKIQPAELGDSAMYLCASSLGPTGGNKPGNTIYFGEGSWLTVV.

The V and J genes are TRBV12-5 and TRBJ2-4, with D tentatively TRBD1 (6 bases). With the DNA end fitting TRBJ1-2 better, the J assignment may be wrong. Germline-derived CDR1 and CDR2 are LGHNT and FRNRAP. CDR3 length: 14 amino acids. In DNA, the CDR3 is TGTGCTAGTGGGGCCAGGGGTATCATTGGTGGCTACACCTTC. Amino acids: CASGARGIIGGYTF.

The table lists this clonotype with many counts. This sequence joins TRBV20-1 and TRBJ2-5; D is unresolved. V lost 5 bases and J lost 5, with 15 bases in between. The CDR3 sequence is 13 residues long. Germline CDR1 reads DFQATT; CDR2 reads SNEGSKA (reference sequence). CDR3 nucleotide sequence: TGCAGTGCTTACGACCATGGTCGCGAGACCCAGTACTTC. Its translation: CSAYDHGRETQYF.